The present TCR beta chain was sequenced within a study of CD8+CD57+ T cells in acquired aplastic anemia. CDR3 size: 14 residues. The V end was cut by 7 bases, the J end by 10 bases, with 17 bases between. From germline, CDR1 is MNHNY and CDR2 SVGAGI (reference sequence). The sample holds many counts of this clonotype. CDR3 and TCR beta VDJ profiling relied on genomic DNA as the template. Via MiXCR, TCRdb re-called the reads, giving one row per CDR3 protein. The repertoire holds about 210,000 distinct CDR3 sequences, with about 59% as singletons. This chain links TRBV6-6 with TRBJ1-6, with TRBD1 as a possible D gene (6 bases). Material for sequencing was sorted CD4+, CD8+, or CD8+CD57+ T cells (not recorded which) from PBMCs. The TCR originated in a human donor in good health. The CDR3 DNA reads as TGTGCCAGCATCAATCAAGGGGGGGGCTCACCCCTCCACTTT. This gives the protein CASINQGGGSPLHF.